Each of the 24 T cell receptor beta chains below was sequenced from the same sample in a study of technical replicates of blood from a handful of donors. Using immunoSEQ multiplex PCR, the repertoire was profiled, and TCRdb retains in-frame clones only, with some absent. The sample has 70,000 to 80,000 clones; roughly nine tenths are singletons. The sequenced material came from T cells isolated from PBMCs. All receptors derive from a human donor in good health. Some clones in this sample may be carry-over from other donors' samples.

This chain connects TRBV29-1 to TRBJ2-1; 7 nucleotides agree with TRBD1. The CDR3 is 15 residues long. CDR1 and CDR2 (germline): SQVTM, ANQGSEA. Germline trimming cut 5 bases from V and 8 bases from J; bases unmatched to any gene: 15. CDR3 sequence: CSVSIPGQSGDEQFF. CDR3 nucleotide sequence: TGCAGCGTTTCTATTCCGGGACAGAGCGGCGATGAGCAGTTCTTC.

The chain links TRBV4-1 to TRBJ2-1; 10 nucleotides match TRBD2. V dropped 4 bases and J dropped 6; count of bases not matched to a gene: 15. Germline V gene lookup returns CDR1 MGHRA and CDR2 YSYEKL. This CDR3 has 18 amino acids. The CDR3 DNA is TGCGCCAGCAGCCTTAAGCGGGAGGGCCATATTGTCCCCAATGAGCAGTTCTTC. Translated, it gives CASSLKREGHIVPNEQFF.

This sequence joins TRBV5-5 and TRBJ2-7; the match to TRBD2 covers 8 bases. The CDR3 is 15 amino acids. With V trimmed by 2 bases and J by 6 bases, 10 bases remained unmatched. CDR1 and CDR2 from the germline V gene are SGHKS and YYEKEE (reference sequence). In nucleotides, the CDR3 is TGTGCCAGCAGCTTAGCGGGAGAATTATATGGCGAGCAGTACTTC. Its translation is CASSLAGELYGEQYF.

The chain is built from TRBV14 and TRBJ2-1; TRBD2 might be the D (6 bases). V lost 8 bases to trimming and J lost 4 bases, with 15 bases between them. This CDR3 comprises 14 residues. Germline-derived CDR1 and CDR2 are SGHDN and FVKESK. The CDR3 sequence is CASRDREWYNEQFF. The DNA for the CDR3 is TGTGCCAGCCGGGACCGGGAGTGGTACAATGAGCAGTTCTTC. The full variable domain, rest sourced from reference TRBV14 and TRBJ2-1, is EAGVTQFPSHSVIEKGQTVTLRCDPISGHDNLYWYRRVMGKEIKFLLHFVKESKQDESGMPNNRFLAERTGGTYSTLKVQPAELEDSGVYFCASRDREWYNEQFFGPGTRLTVL.

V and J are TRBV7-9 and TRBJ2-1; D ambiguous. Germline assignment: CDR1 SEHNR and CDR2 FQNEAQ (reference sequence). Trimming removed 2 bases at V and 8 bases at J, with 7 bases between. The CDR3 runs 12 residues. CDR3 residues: CASSLKIDEQFF. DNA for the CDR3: TGTGCCAGCAGCTTAAAAATCGATGAGCAGTTCTTC.

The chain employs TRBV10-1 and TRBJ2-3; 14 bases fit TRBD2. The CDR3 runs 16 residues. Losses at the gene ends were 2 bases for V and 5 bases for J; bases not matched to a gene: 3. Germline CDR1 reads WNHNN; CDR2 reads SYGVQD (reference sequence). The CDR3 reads CASSEQTSGGVDTQYF. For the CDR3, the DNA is TGCGCCAGCAGTGAGCAGACTAGCGGGGGGGTAGATACGCAGTATTTT.

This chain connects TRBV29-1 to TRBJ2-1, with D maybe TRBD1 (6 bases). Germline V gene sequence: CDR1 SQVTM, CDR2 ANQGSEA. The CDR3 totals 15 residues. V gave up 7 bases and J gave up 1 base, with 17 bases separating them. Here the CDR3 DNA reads TGCAGCGGGACCGGGACAACCGCTTCCTACAATGAGCAGTTCTTC. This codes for CSGTGTTASYNEQFF.

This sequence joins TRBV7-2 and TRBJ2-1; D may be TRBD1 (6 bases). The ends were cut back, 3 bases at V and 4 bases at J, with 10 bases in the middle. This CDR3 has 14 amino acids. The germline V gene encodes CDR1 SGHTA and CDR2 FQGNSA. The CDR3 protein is CASSFQGIYNEQFF. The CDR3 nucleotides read TGTGCCAGCAGCTTCCAGGGGATATACAATGAGCAGTTCTTC.

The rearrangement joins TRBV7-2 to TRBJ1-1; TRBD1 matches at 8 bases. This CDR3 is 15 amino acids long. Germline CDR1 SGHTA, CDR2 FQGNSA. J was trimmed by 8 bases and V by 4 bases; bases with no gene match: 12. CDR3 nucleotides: TGTGCCAGCAGCTCACAATTGACAGGGGAAACCGAAGCTTTCTTT. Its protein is CASSSQLTGETEAFF.

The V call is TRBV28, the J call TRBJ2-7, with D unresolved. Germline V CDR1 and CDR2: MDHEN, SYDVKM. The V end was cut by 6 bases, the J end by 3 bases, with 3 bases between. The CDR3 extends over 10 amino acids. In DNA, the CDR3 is TGTGCCAGCAGCCTCTACGAGCAGTACTTC. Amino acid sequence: CASSLYEQYF.

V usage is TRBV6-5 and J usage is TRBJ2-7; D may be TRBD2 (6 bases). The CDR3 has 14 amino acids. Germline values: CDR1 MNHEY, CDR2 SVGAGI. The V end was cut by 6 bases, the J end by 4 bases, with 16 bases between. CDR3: CASSPEGSWYEQYF. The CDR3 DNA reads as TGTGCCAGCAGCCCGGAGGGTTCGTGGTACGAGCAGTACTTC.

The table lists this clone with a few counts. Here the CDR3 DNA reads TGCGCCAGCAGCTATAGACAGGATCAGTACAATGAGCAGTTCTTC. This encodes CASSYRQDQYNEQFF. The rearrangement uses TRBV5-1 and TRBJ2-1, with TRBD1 as a possible D gene (6 bases). Per the germline V gene, CDR1 is SGHRS and CDR2 is YFSETQ. V was shortened by 3 bases and J by 4 bases, with 14 bases between the two germline ends. The CDR3 extends over 15 amino acids.

The CDR3 spells CASSPRGGEGGNTIYF. CDR3 coding DNA: TGTGCCAGCAGCCCGCGCGGGGGGGAGGGTGGAAACACCATATATTTT. V usage is TRBV5-4 and J usage is TRBJ1-3; maybe TRBD1 (5 bases). Germline V CDR1 and CDR2: SGHNT, YYREEE (reference sequence). CDR3 size: 16 residues. The V end was cut by 4 bases, the J end by 3 bases, with 17 bases between.

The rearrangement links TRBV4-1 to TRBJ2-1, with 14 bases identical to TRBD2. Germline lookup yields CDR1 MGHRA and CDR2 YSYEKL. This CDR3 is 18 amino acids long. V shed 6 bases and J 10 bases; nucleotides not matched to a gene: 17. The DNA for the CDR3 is TGCGCCAGCAGTCTCACCGGCATGGGACTAGCGGGAGCGGAAGAGCAGTTCTTC. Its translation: CASSLTGMGLAGAEEQFF.

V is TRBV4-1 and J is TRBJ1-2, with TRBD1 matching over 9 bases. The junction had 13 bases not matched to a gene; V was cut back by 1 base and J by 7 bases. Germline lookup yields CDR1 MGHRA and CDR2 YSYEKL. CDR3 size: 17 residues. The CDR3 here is CASSQAKGQGPSSGYTF. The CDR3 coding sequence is TGCGCCAGCAGCCAAGCTAAGGGACAGGGACCGTCCAGTGGCTACACCTTC.

Here the CDR3 reads CASSQAGLADSGANVLTF. CDR3 nucleotides: TGTGCCAGCAGCCAAGCGGGACTGGCCGACTCTGGGGCCAACGTCCTGACTTTC. The J gene is TRBJ2-6, the V gene TRBV14; a possible D gene is TRBD2 (6 bases). Between the trimmed V and J ends, which lost 1 base and 0 bases, there was a span of 13 bases. This CDR3 spans 18 amino acids. Germline V gives CDR1 SGHDN, CDR2 FVKESK.

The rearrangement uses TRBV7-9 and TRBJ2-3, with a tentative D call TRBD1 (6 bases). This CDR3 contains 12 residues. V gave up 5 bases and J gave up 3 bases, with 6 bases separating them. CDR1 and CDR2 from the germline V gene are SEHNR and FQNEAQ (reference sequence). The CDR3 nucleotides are TGTGCCAGCAGCACAGGGACAGATACGCAGTATTTT. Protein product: CASSTGTDTQYF.

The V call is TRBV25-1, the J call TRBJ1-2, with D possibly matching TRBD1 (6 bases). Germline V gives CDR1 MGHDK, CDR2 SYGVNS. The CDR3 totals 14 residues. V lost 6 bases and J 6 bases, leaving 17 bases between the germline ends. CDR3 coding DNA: TGTGCCAGCAGCGGCTCGGGGGGGGCAGATGGCTACACCTTC. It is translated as CASSGSGGADGYTF.

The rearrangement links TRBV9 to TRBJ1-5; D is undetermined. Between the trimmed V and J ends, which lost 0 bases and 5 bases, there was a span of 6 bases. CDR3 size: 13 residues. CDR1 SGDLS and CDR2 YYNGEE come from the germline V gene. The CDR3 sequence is CASSVGSHQPQHF. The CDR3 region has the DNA TGTGCCAGCAGCGTAGGGAGCCATCAGCCCCAGCATTTT.

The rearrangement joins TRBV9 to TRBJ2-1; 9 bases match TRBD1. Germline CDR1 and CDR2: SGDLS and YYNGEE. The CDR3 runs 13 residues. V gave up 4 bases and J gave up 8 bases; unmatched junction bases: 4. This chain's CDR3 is CASSNGQGYEQFF. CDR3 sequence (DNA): TGTGCCAGCAGCAACGGACAGGGGTATGAGCAGTTCTTC.

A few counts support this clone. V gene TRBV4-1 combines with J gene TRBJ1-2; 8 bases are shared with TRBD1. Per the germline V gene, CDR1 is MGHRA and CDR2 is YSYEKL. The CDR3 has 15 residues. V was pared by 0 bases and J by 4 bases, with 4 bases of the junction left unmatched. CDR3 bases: TGCGCCAGCAGCCAAGAAAAACAGGGGGGCTATGGCTACACCTTC. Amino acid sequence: CASSQEKQGGYGYTF.

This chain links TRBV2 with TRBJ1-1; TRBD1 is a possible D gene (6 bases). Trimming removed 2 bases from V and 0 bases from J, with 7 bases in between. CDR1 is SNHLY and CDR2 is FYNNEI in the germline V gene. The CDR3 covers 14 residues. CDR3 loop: CASSEQGMNTEAFF. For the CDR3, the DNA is TGTGCCAGCAGTGAACAGGGGATGAACACTGAAGCTTTCTTT.

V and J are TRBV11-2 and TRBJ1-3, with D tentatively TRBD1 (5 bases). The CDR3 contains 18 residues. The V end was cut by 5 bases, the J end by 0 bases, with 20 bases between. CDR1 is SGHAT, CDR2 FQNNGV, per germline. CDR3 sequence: CASSPERRGNSSGNTIYF. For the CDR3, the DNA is TGTGCCAGCAGCCCCGAAAGGCGGGGGAACTCCTCTGGAAACACCATATATTTT.

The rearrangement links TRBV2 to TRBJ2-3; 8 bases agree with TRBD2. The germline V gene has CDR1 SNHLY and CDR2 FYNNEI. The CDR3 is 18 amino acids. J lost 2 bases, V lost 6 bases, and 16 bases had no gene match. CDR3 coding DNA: TGTGCCAGCAGACCCCTGACGGGAGGGCCTATGTACACAGATACGCAGTATTTT. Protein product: CASRPLTGGPMYTDTQYF.